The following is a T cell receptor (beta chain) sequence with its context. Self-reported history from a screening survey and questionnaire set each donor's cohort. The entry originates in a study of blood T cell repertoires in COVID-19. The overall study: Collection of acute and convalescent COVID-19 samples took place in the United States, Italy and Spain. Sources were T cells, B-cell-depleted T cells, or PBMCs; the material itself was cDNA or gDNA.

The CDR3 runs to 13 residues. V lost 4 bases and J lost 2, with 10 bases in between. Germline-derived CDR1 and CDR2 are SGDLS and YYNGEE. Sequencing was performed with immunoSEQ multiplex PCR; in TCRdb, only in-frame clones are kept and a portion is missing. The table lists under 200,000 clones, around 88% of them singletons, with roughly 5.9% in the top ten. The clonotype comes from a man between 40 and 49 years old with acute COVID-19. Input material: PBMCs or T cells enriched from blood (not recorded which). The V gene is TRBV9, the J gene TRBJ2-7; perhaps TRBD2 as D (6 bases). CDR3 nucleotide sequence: TGTGCCAGCAGCCCGGGAGTTCCCTACGAGCAGTACTTC. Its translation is CASSPGVPYEQYF.